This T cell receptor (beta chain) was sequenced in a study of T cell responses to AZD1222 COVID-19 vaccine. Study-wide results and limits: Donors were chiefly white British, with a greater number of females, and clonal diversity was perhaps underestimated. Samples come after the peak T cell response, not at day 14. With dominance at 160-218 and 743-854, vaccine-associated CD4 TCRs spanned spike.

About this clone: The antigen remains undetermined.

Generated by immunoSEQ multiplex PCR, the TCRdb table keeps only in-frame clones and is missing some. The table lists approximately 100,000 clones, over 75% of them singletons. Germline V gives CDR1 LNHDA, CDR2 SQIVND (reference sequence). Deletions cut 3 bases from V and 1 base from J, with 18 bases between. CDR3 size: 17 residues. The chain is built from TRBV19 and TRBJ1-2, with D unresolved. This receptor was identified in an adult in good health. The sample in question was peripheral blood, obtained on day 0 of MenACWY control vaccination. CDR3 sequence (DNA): TGTGCCAGTAGTATCGACCTTATTGAATCCTTTAACTATGGCTACACCTTC. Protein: CASSIDLIESFNYGYTF.